This TCR beta chain is from a study of T cell responses to AZD1222 COVID-19 vaccine. Generated by immunoSEQ multiplex PCR, the TCRdb table keeps only in-frame clones and is missing some. The table shows approximately 140,000 clones, with approximately 90% occurring only once. Here the sequenced sample was peripheral blood, taken 28 days after the second AZD1222 dose. The receptor comes from an adult who received the AZD1222 COVID-19 vaccine.

As DNA, the CDR3 is TGTGCCAGCAGCCCTCAGACAGGGGGCGGCCAGCCCCAGCATTTT. This gives the protein CASSPQTGGGQPQHF. The genes are TRBV7-2 and TRBJ1-5; 10 nucleotides match TRBD1. V shed 5 bases and J 7 bases; nucleotides not matched to a gene: 8. Germline V gene sequence: CDR1 SGHTA, CDR2 FQGNSA. The CDR3 consists of 15 residues.